This T cell receptor (beta chain) was identified during a study of blood T cell repertoires in COVID-19. Study information: PBMCs, B-cell-depleted T cells, or T cells were the source of the cDNA or gDNA that made up the material.

The participants were between roughly 18 and 100 years old and came from about two dozen US areas. Participant-given clinical history determined each cohort assignment. How the authors handled the data: Nucleated cell number was recorded as an estimate derived from reference gene primer amplification. The assay was immunoSEQ multiplex PCR, and TCRdb's table has in-frame clones only and misses some. The DNA gave D and trimming, while V, J and clone size come from that table. The data hold approximately 190,000 clones, with about 80% observed a single time. CDR3 length: 12 amino acids. V gave up 4 bases and J gave up 6 bases, with 6 bases separating them. Germline CDR1 is KGHSH and CDR2 is LQKENI.

Sequencing was carried out using PBMCs or T cells enriched from blood (not recorded which). This chain uses TRBV18 with TRBJ1-4; D is undetermined. The receptor comes from a man in his forties who had recovered from COVID-19. CDR3 sequence (DNA): TGTGCCAGCTCACTCTCGGATGAAAAACTGTTTTTT. Protein product: CASSLSDEKLFF.